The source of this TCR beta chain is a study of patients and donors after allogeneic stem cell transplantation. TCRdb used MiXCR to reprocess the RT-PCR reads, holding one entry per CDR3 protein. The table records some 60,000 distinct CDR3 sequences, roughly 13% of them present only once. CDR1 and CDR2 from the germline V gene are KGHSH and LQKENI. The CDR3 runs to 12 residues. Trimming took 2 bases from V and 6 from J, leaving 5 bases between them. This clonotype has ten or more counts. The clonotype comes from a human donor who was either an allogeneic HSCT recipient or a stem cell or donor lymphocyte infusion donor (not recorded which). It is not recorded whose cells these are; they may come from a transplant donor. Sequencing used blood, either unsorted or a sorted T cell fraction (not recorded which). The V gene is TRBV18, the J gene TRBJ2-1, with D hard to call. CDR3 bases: TGTGCCAGCTCACCAAGCCCCAATGAGCAGTTCTTC. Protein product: CASSPSPNEQFF.